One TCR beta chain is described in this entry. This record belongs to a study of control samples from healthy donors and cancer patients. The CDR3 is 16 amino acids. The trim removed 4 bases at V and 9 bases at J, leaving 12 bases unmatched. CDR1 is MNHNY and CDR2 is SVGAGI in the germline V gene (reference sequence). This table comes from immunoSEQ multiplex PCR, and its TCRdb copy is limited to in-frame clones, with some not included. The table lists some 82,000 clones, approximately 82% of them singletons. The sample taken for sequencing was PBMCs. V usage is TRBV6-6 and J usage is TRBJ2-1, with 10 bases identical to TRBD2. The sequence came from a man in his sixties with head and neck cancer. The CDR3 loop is CASSLGGAGGPGEQFF. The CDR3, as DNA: TGTGCCAGCAGTTTGGGCGGAGCGGGAGGGCCGGGTGAGCAGTTCTTC.